One sample yielded the 2 T cell receptor beta chains listed below, sequenced in a study of T cells expressing NK-cell markers. TCRdb re-called the 5' RACE reads; one entry per CDR3 protein, DNA not given. Its table records about 260,000 distinct CDR3 sequences. Sequencing was done on a sample of blood T cells: a sorted CD56 or NKG2C T cell subset, CD4+ or CD8+ T cells, or bulk PBMC T cells (not recorded which). The receptors originated from a woman between 18 and 75 years old in good health.

The chain joins TRBV11-2 to TRBJ2-1; the D gene TCRdb calls, TRBD2, cannot be checked with no DNA. The germline V gene encodes CDR1 SGHAT and CDR2 FQNNGV. The CDR3 runs to 16 residues. The chain's CDR3 is CASSLIAGILENEQFF.

The chain recombines TRBV5-1 with TRBJ2-1; with no DNA, the TCRdb D assignment of TRBD2 cannot be verified. CDR3 size: 15 residues. CDR1 is SGHRS, CDR2 YFSETQ, per germline. CDR3 amino acids: CASSHSGGEYNEQFF. Full variable domain (outside the CDR3, taken from reference TRBV5-1 and TRBJ2-1): KAGVTQTPRYLIKTRGQQVTLSCSPISGHRSVSWYQQTPGQGLQFLFEYFSETQRNKGNFPGRFSGRQFSNSRSEMNVSTLELGDSALYLCASSHSGGEYNEQFFGPGTRLTVL.